What follows are 8 T cell receptor beta chains derived from one specimen sequenced in a study of blood T cell repertoires in COVID-19 (dated by TCRdb to the early 2020s). Preparation of the library involved the immunoSEQ multiplex PCR assay. In its TCRdb copy, this immuneACCESS table keeps in-frame sequences only and misses some clones. Where compared with another copy, unresolved V genes explain less than half of these, and the others have no known cause. The sample contains 280,000 or so clones, 87% of them found a single time. Jointly, the top ten make up 6% of the sample. The sequencing sample was made of PBMCs or T cells enriched from blood (not recorded which). These receptors all stem from a woman aged 40 to 50 who had recovered from COVID-19.

This clone was detected only a few times. CDR3 nucleotides: TGTGCCAGCAGCCAAGATCTTCGGACTAGCGGAACCTACTACGAGCAGTACTTC. Amino acids: CASSQDLRTSGTYYEQYF. This chain uses TRBV4-2 with TRBJ2-7, with TRBD2 matching 10 bases. CDR1 LGHNA and CDR2 YNFKEQ come from the germline V gene. The CDR3 is 18 residues long. Trimming removed 0 bases from V and 3 bases from J; junction bases left unmatched: 11.

The chain joins TRBV7-3 to TRBJ2-2; 9 bases agree with TRBD1. V lost 4 bases and J lost 6; bases outside the gene matches: 3. CDR3 length: 14 residues. In germline, CDR1 is SGHTA, CDR2 FQGTGA. The CDR3 bases are TGTGCCAGCAGCTCGACAGGGGGTCCCGGGGAGCTGTTTTTT. As protein: CASSSTGGPGELFF.

J is TRBJ2-7 and V is TRBV19; 8 bases are shared with TRBD2. In germline, CDR1 is LNHDA, CDR2 SQIVND (reference sequence). The V and J ends lost 7 bases and 6 bases, in that order; junction bases with no gene match: 11. The CDR3 totals 14 residues. DNA for the CDR3: TGTGCCAGTAAATCCCAGGCGGGAGGAACCGAGCAGTACTTC. It specifies CASKSQAGGTEQYF.

The chain recombines TRBV18 with TRBJ1-1, with D unresolved. V lost 4 bases, J lost 3 bases, and 9 bases lay in between. The CDR3 totals 13 residues. Germline V lookup: CDR1 KGHSH, CDR2 LQKENI. CDR3 bases: TGTGCCAGCTCACTAGACACGGACACTGAAGCTTTCTTT. Protein sequence: CASSLDTDTEAFF. The whole variable domain, filled in from reference TRBV18 and TRBJ1-1, reads NAGVMQNPRHLVRRRGQEARLRCSPMKGHSHVYWYRQLPEEGLKFMVYLQKENIIDESGMPKERFSAEFPKEGPSILRIQQVVRGDSAAYFCASSLDTDTEAFFGQGTRLTVV.

The chain combines TRBV4-3 with TRBJ1-6, with unresolved D. Germline V gene data show CDR1 as LGHNA and CDR2 as YSLEER. The CDR3 sequence is 16 residues long. Trimming pared 4 bases from V and 8 bases from J, leaving 18 bases between. The CDR3 nucleotides read TGCGCCAGCAGCCCCCAAGCCCCAGACTCATATTCACCCCTCCACTTT. This encodes CASSPQAPDSYSPLHF.

This clone has only one observation. V usage is TRBV3-1 (or the pseudogene TRBV3-2) and J usage is TRBJ2-7; 10 bases are a match to TRBD1. Germline V gene lookup returns CDR1 LGHDT and CDR2 YNNKEL (reference sequence). The V and J ends lost 3 bases and 6 bases, in that order; junction bases with no gene match: 17. There are 18 residues in the CDR3. CDR3 protein: CASSHIRDRGFKKAEQYF. CDR3 coding DNA: TGTGCCAGCAGCCACATCCGGGACAGGGGCTTCAAGAAAGCCGAGCAGTACTTC.

There are a few counts of this clone. The chain couples TRBV3-1 (or the pseudogene TRBV3-2) to TRBJ1-2; no firm D call. CDR3 size: 14 residues. Germline V gene data show CDR1 as LGHDT and CDR2 as YNNKEL (reference sequence). V gave up 0 bases and J gave up 1 base, with 6 bases separating them. For the CDR3, the DNA is TGTGCCAGCAGCCAAGACCTTTATAACTATGGCTACACCTTC. Its protein is CASSQDLYNYGYTF.

V usage is TRBV2 and J usage is TRBJ2-1; D is ambiguous. Trimming stripped 6 bases from V and 8 bases from J, with 11 bases between. The CDR3 length is 12 residues. Germline CDR1 reads SNHLY; CDR2 reads FYNNEI. In DNA, the CDR3 is TGTGCCAGCAGGCACGGGTTGGATGAGCAGTTCTTC. Translation gives CASRHGLDEQFF.